These T cell receptor beta chains were read from a single sample in a study of somatic mutations in cytotoxic T cells in rheumatoid arthritis. Produced via immunoSEQ multiplex PCR; TCRdb's table is partial and in-frame only. The sample has about 15,000 clones, roughly 80% seen once. The source material was CD8+ T cells sorted from blood. The source is an adult with rheumatoid arthritis. Each CDR3 is given with its conserved first and last residue. Fields, in order: V gene, J gene, CDR3 protein.

>TRBV6-4|TRBJ2-2
CASSTGGAGELFF
>TRBV5-1|TRBJ1-1
CASSVRGTVNTEAFF
>TRBV19|TRBJ1-2
CASSIYGSYGYTF
>TRBV7-9|TRBJ1-1
CASSLDTEAFF
>TRBV4-1|TRBJ2-7
CASSQVLSYEQYF
>TRBV9|TRBJ2-1
CASSSGTSAYNEQFF
>TRBV2|TRBJ2-7
CASSDQGAGEQYF
>TRBV6-5|TRBJ1-1
CASTIRQGYTEAFF
>TRBV6-6|TRBJ2-3
CASGGANTDTQYF
>TRBV9|TRBJ2-1
CASSVGSTEQFF
>TRBV6-1|TRBJ2-3
CASSEISGGTDTQYF
>TRBV6-4|TRBJ2-1
CASSGAGSSESNEQFF
>TRBV28|TRBJ2-7
CASSLDLAGVEQYF
>TRBV5-5|TRBJ2-7
CASSEGLAGVVSYEQYF